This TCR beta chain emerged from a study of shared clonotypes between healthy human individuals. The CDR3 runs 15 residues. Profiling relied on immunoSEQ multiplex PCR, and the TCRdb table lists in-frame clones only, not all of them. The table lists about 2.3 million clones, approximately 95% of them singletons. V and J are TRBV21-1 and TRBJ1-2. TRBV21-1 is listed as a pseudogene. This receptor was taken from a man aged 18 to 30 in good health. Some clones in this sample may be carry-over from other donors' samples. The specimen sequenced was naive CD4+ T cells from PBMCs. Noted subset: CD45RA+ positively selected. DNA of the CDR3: TGTGCCAGCAGCAAAGGAAGAGGCCTTACTTGGGGCTACACCTTC. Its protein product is CASSKGRGLTWGYTF.